This paragraph covers one T cell receptor (beta chain) sequence. The data were taken from a study of shared clonotypes between healthy human individuals. Study processing details: ImmunoSEQ output held junction-only sequences without quality scores, so filtering differed. Clones were sequenced by immunoSEQ multiplex PCR, and TCRdb holds only the in-frame ones, with some missing. The DNA gave D and trimming, while V, J and clone size come from that table. This table holds around 2,000,000 clones, 90% to 95% found once. Sequencing was performed on naive CD4+ T cells sorted from blood. Noted subset: CD45RA+ positively selected. This receptor was taken from a man younger than 35 in good health.

The chain's CDR3 is CSVEDRGQGGGRRMNEQFF. The DNA of the CDR3 is TGCAGCGTTGAAGATAGAGGACAGGGTGGCGGGAGAAGGATGAATGAGCAGTTCTTC. V usage is TRBV29-1 and J usage is TRBJ2-1; tentatively, D is TRBD1 (8 bases). Germline V gene data show CDR1 as SQVTM and CDR2 as ANQGSEA. V shed 0 bases and J shed 7 bases, with 28 bases lying between them. The CDR3 loop spans 19 amino acids.